The 32 T cell receptor beta chains in this list originate from one sample, sequenced in a study of graft-versus-host responses after intestinal transplantation. Assay used: immunoSEQ multiplex PCR; TCRdb lists only in-frame clones, some missing. The sample has about 90,000 clones, around 93% seen once. Their antigens are not known. The specimen comprised unstimulated CD8+ T cells sorted from spleen or lymph node cells, sampled before transplant. Receptor source: a human donor who was the organ donor for an intestinal transplant.

The V call is TRBV5-4, the J call TRBJ2-5; D might be TRBD1 (5 bases). With the DNA end fitting TRBJ2-7 better, the J assignment may be wrong. There are 13 residues in the CDR3. Germline V gene data show CDR1 as SGHNT and CDR2 as YYREEE (reference sequence). Here the CDR3 DNA reads TGTGCCAGCAGCTTGGGGGGCCACTACGAGCAGTACTTC. Translated, it gives CASSLGGHYEQYF.

The V call is TRBV11-2, the J call TRBJ2-7, with TRBD1 matching over 9 bases. The germline V gene encodes CDR1 SGHAT and CDR2 FQNNGV. This CDR3 has 13 amino acids. With V trimmed by 8 bases and J by 4 bases, 6 bases remained unmatched. The CDR3 sequence is CASRGTGLYEQYF. In DNA, the CDR3 is TGTGCCAGCCGAGGGACAGGGCTATACGAGCAGTACTTC.

Regarding this clone: The same CDR3 is also encoded by other DNA sequences in this sample. The chain couples TRBV7-9 to TRBJ2-7; 7 bases are a match to TRBD1. Germline CDR1 is SEHNR and CDR2 is FQNEAQ (reference sequence). V shed 3 bases, J shed 4 bases, and the junction held 9 bases outside the gene matches. The CDR3 sequence is 15 residues long. CDR3 bases: TGTGCCAGCAGCTTTGTCGGGACAGCGTCATACGAGCAGTACTTC. It yields the protein CASSFVGTASYEQYF. Supplemented by reference TRBV7-9 and TRBJ2-7, the full variable domain reads DTGVSQNPRHKITKRGQNVTFRCDPISEHNRLYWYRQTLGQGPEFLTYFQNEAQLEKSRLLSDRFSAERPKGSFSTLEIQRTEQGDSAMYLCASSFVGTASYEQYFGPGTRLTVT.

This CDR3 reads CASSFAGRTEAFF. The CDR3 DNA is TGTGCCAGCAGCTTTGCGGGAAGGACTGAAGCTTTCTTT. The chain combines TRBV5-4 with TRBJ1-1; D remains unclear. Trimming removed 2 bases from V and 5 bases from J, with 10 bases in between. The germline gives CDR1 SGHNT, CDR2 YYREEE (reference sequence). The CDR3 is 13 residues long.

V usage is TRBV19 and J usage is TRBJ2-7; 7 nucleotides align to TRBD1. In germline, CDR1 is LNHDA, CDR2 SQIVND (reference sequence). The CDR3 loop spans 13 amino acids. The junction had 7 bases not matched to a gene; V was cut back by 8 bases and J by 3 bases. The CDR3 DNA sequence: TGTGCCAGTGGTGACAGGGCTGGCTACGAGCAGTACTTC. Translated, it gives CASGDRAGYEQYF.

This chain uses TRBV11-2 with TRBJ2-7, with D perhaps matching TRBD1 (5 bases). This CDR3 spans 15 amino acids. With 4 bases removed from V and 4 bases from J, the gap between germline ends came to 17 bases. Germline-derived CDR1 and CDR2 are SGHAT and FQNNGV. CDR3 DNA: TGTGCCAGCAGCTCTCCCAGGGCCAGACGATACGAGCAGTACTTC. It translates to CASSSPRARRYEQYF.

The J gene is TRBJ2-1, the V gene TRBV5-4, with D possibly TRBD1 on 6 matching bases. Between the trimmed V and J ends, which lost 5 bases and 6 bases, there was a span of 12 bases. CDR1 is SGHNT and CDR2 is YYREEE in the germline V gene (reference sequence). CDR3 size: 13 residues. CDR3 in amino acids: CASSFGTPNEQFF. The CDR3 nucleotides are TGTGCCAGCAGTTTCGGGACACCCAATGAGCAGTTCTTC.

This chain uses TRBV21-1 with TRBJ1-5; TRBD1, the table's D call, was not compared with the DNA. TRBV21-1 is annotated as a pseudogene. The CDR3 is made up of 18 amino acids. The CDR3 DNA follows: TGTGCCAGCAGCAAGGGGACAGGGAGGGTAGATAGCAATCAGCCCCAGCATTTT. It yields the protein CASSKGTGRVDSNQPQHF.

V and J are TRBV5-1 and TRBJ1-2; 8 bases agree with TRBD1. V lost 3 bases to trimming and J lost 11 bases; unmatched junction nucleotides: 18. This CDR3 comprises 16 residues. Germline CDR1 SGHRS, CDR2 YFSETQ. This CDR3 reads CASSWGTFRTGIRYTF. CDR3 nucleotide sequence: TGCGCCAGCAGCTGGGGGACCTTCAGGACAGGGATAAGGTACACCTTC.

This clone appeared once. This chain joins TRBV4-1 and TRBJ2-7; D is perhaps TRBD2 (7 bases). V gave up 4 bases and J gave up 2 bases, with 15 bases separating them. This CDR3 is built from 15 residues. Germline V gene sequence: CDR1 MGHRA, CDR2 YSYEKL. The CDR3 nucleotides read TGCGCCAGCAGCCCCCTAGGGGGGGGGACCTACGAGCAGTACTTC. Translation: CASSPLGGGTYEQYF.

This chain connects TRBV6-5 to TRBJ1-2; D not resolved. CDR1 MNHEY and CDR2 SVGAGI come from the germline V gene. V lost 0 bases, J lost 0 bases, and 11 bases lay in between. The length of the CDR3 is 16 residues. The chain's CDR3 is CASSYSVSGANYGYTF. CDR3 bases: TGTGCCAGCAGTTACTCGGTGTCCGGAGCTAACTATGGCTACACCTTC.

This clone came up once. The rearrangement links TRBV19 to TRBJ2-7; D might be TRBD2 (5 bases). Germline lookup yields CDR1 LNHDA and CDR2 SQIVND (reference sequence). There are 16 residues in the CDR3. Trimming took off 4 bases at V and 5 bases at J, with 21 bases between the two ends. The CDR3 DNA is TGTGCCAGTAGTAGGTCATTCGTGGCGAGCGGACACGAGCAGTACTTC. Translated, it gives CASSRSFVASGHEQYF.

The chain has TRBV11-3 and TRBJ1-1, with 7 bases matching TRBD1. The germline gives CDR1 SGHNT, CDR2 YENEEA. The CDR3 loop spans 16 amino acids. The V segment lost 5 bases and the J segment 3 bases; nucleotides outside the gene matches: 12. The CDR3 spells CASSLLRDRAYTEAFF. CDR3 bases: TGTGCCAGCAGCCTCCTCCGTGACAGGGCGTACACTGAAGCTTTCTTT.

V usage is TRBV7-9 and J usage is TRBJ2-5; the match to TRBD1 covers 7 bases. The germline gives CDR1 SEHNR, CDR2 FQNEAQ (reference sequence). Losses at the gene ends were 4 bases for V and 2 bases for J; bases not matched to a gene: 10. The CDR3 covers 16 residues. CDR3 protein: CASSSYNRGPQETQYF. The CDR3 DNA reads TGTGCCAGCAGCTCTTATAACAGGGGTCCACAAGAGACCCAGTACTTC.

V and J are TRBV4-2 and TRBJ2-7, with D tentatively TRBD2 (7 bases). The CDR3 is 16 residues long. Germline CDR1 is LGHNA and CDR2 is YNFKEQ. Trimming removed 0 bases at V and 5 bases at J, with 17 bases between. The CDR3 DNA reads TGTGCCAGCAGCCAAGATGCCCTAGGGGGGGGAAACGAGCAGTACTTC. Translated, it gives CASSQDALGGGNEQYF.

This sequence joins TRBV15 and TRBJ2-7, with TRBD2 matching over 13 bases. V was pared by 5 bases and J by 2 bases, with 3 bases of the junction left unmatched. This CDR3 has 15 amino acids. From germline, CDR1 is LNHNV and CDR2 YYDKDF (reference sequence). CDR3 amino acids: CATSGGLAGTYEQYF. The CDR3 region has the DNA TGTGCCACCAGCGGGGGACTAGCGGGGACCTACGAGCAGTACTTC.

The gene calls are TRBV21-1 and TRBJ1-2. TRBV21-1 is flagged as a pseudogene. CDR3 length: 14 residues. CDR3 sequence reads: CASPLRGVDYGYTF. The CDR3 region has the DNA TGTGCCAGCCCCCTGCGGGGGGTTGACTATGGCTACACCTTC.

This chain connects TRBV6-1 to TRBJ1-2, with D perhaps matching TRBD1 (6 bases). Trimming shortened V by 2 bases and J by 4 bases, and 8 bases separated the two germline ends. The CDR3 consists of 13 residues. Germline V gene lookup returns CDR1 MNHNS and CDR2 SASEGT. The CDR3 DNA reads as TGTGCCAGCAGTGAATGGACAGTCTATGGCTACACCTTC. This translates into CASSEWTVYGYTF.

The chain recombines TRBV14 with TRBJ2-1; D gene ambiguous. The CDR3 sequence is 15 residues long. Germline V lookup: CDR1 SGHDN, CDR2 FVKESK. V lost 4 bases and J lost 0, with 10 bases in between. The CDR3 spells CASSPRHGSYNEQFF. The CDR3 nucleotides are TGTGCCAGCAGCCCCCGACATGGCTCCTACAATGAGCAGTTCTTC. The variable domain in full, with the rest retrieved from reference TRBV14 and TRBJ2-1, is EAGVTQFPSHSVIEKGQTVTLRCDPISGHDNLYWYRRVMGKEIKFLLHFVKESKQDESGMPNNRFLAERTGGTYSTLKVQPAELEDSGVYFCASSPRHGSYNEQFFGPGTRLTVL.

The rearrangement joins TRBV10-2 to TRBJ2-1, with 7 positions matching TRBD2. Per germline, CDR1 WSHSY and CDR2 SAAADI. The V segment lost 2 bases and the J segment 7 bases; nucleotides outside the gene matches: 14. There are 17 residues in the CDR3. Here the CDR3 DNA reads TGCGCCAGCAGTGAGGGGGGGGTACTCCGGGCGTCGAATGAGCAGTTCTTC. Protein sequence: CASSEGGVLRASNEQFF.

The chain is built from TRBV28 and TRBJ2-7, with TRBD1 matching 9 bases. The trim removed 11 bases at V and 5 bases at J, leaving 7 bases unmatched. Germline V gives CDR1 MDHEN, CDR2 SYDVKM. This CDR3 region has 12 residues. Here the CDR3 DNA reads TGTGCCGGGGGACAGGGAGCCAACGAGCAGTACTTC. Translated, it gives CAGGQGANEQYF.

This chain connects TRBV13 to TRBJ2-1; D is uncertain. Germline CDR1 PRHDT, CDR2 FYEKMQ (reference sequence). The CDR3 has 13 amino acids. The V end lost 5 bases, the J end lost 7 bases, and 12 bases lay between the germline ends. CDR3 protein: CASSPRLENEQFF. For the CDR3, the DNA is TGTGCCAGCAGCCCCCGACTGGAGAATGAGCAGTTCTTC.

The chain employs TRBV5-1 and TRBJ2-1; 9 bases align to TRBD2. The CDR3 sequence is 16 residues long. V lost 0 bases, J lost 2 bases, and 3 bases stayed unmatched. CDR1 SGHRS and CDR2 YFSETQ come from the germline V gene. The CDR3 here is CASSLARGGPYNEQFF. The CDR3 DNA reads TGCGCCAGCAGCTTGGCGCGGGGGGGACCCTACAATGAGCAGTTCTTC.

The chain links TRBV5-5 to TRBJ2-7; 10 nucleotides agree with TRBD1. This CDR3 comprises 14 residues. Germline CDR1 and CDR2: SGHKS and YYEKEE (reference sequence). J gave up 5 bases and V 5 bases, and 7 bases lay outside the gene matches. CDR3 residues: CASRTGTGAHEQYF. The CDR3 region has the DNA TGTGCCAGCAGGACCGGGACAGGGGCCCACGAGCAGTACTTC.

The chain recombines TRBV19 with TRBJ1-1; no clear D gene. The CDR3 has 13 residues. Trimming removed 7 bases from V and 4 bases from J, with 13 bases in between. The germline V gene has CDR1 LNHDA and CDR2 SQIVND (reference sequence). The CDR3: CASIMGGFTEAFF. CDR3 nucleotides: TGTGCCAGTATAATGGGAGGCTTCACTGAAGCTTTCTTT.

This sequence joins TRBV5-4 and TRBJ1-3; possibly TRBD1 for D (5 bases). V lost 2 bases and J 4 bases, leaving 7 bases between the germline ends. In germline, CDR1 is SGHNT, CDR2 YYREEE (reference sequence). The CDR3 is made up of 13 amino acids. The CDR3 reads CASSLGVGNTIYF. For the CDR3, the DNA is TGTGCCAGCAGCTTAGGGGTAGGAAACACCATATATTTT.

The chain carries TRBV7-2 and TRBJ1-1, with D possibly being TRBD1 (6 bases). Germline-derived CDR1 and CDR2 are SGHTA and FQGNSA. V was cut by 4 bases and J by 10 bases, with 16 bases left in between. The CDR3 contains 13 residues. The CDR3 nucleotides read TGTGCCAGCAGCTCGGAGGGGGGGGTAGTAGCTTTCTTT. The encoded protein is CASSSEGGVVAFF.

This clone came up once. The V call is TRBV6-5, the J call TRBJ2-1; the D gene is possibly TRBD1 (6 bases). The CDR3 sequence is 13 residues long. Germline lookup yields CDR1 MNHEY and CDR2 SVGAGI. Trimming stripped 6 bases from V and 6 bases from J, with 12 bases between. The DNA of the CDR3 is TGTGCCAGCAGCGGGACATATGGCAATGAGCAGTTCTTC. Encoded protein: CASSGTYGNEQFF.

The chain carries TRBV19 and TRBJ2-1, with no clear D. V was pared by 1 base and J by 10 bases, with 17 bases between. Germline CDR1 is LNHDA and CDR2 is SQIVND (reference sequence). This CDR3 spans 15 amino acids. This CDR3 is CASSIVSGGSGEQFF. The CDR3 bases are TGTGCCAGTAGTATAGTCAGTGGCGGTTCCGGGGAGCAGTTCTTC.

The V call is TRBV21-1, the J call TRBJ2-7; TRBD1, the table's D call, was not compared with the DNA. TRBV21-1 counts as a pseudogene. The CDR3 has 13 residues. CDR3: CASRDRGRREQYF. CDR3 sequence (DNA): TGTGCCAGCAGGGACAGGGGGAGACGCGAGCAGTACTTC.

This clone has only one observation. The chain uses TRBV27 and TRBJ2-3, with D perhaps matching TRBD1 (5 bases). V was shortened by 7 bases and J by 4 bases, with 6 bases between the two germline ends. The CDR3 covers 11 residues. Germline-derived CDR1 and CDR2 are MNHEY and SMNVEV (reference sequence). The CDR3 nucleotides read TGTGCCAGCAAGGGGTCAGATACGCAGTATTTT. Its protein product is CASKGSDTQYF.

The chain employs TRBV19 and TRBJ1-1; D is ambiguous. CDR1 is LNHDA and CDR2 is SQIVND in the germline V gene (reference sequence). The CDR3 totals 14 residues. V lost 3 bases, J lost 1 base, and 9 bases lay in between. Written as DNA, the CDR3 is TGTGCCAGTAGTATTGTGCCGGGGAACACTGAAGCTTTCTTT. Its protein product is CASSIVPGNTEAFF.